This T cell receptor beta chain was recovered during a study of radiotherapy plus CTLA-4 blockade in lung cancer. Study-level background: Objective responses arose in 18% of patients, and about 32% experienced disease control.

The study, taken as a whole, reports: TCR clones of tumor origin grew in blood after radiotherapy plus ipilimumab. Reports state that early shifts in blood T cell clones, with interferon-beta, best predicted response.

People whose metastatic non-small-cell lung cancer was chemo-refractory got focal radiation along with CTLA-4 blockade by ipilimumab. Notes on this clone: Its antigen is still unknown.

The method was immunoSEQ multiplex PCR; TCRdb's version includes in-frame clones alone and lacks a portion of them. The table lists approximately 100,000 clones, over 65% of them singletons. V dropped 5 bases and J dropped 8; count of bases not matched to a gene: 14. Germline V gene lookup returns CDR1 PRHDT and CDR2 FYEKMQ (reference sequence). There are 15 residues in the CDR3. Here the sequenced sample was peripheral blood, taken from a patient treated with radiotherapy plus ipilimumab. The genes are TRBV13 and TRBJ1-2; TRBD1 matches 7 bases. This sequence originates from a human donor with non-small cell lung cancer that progressed on radiotherapy plus ipilimumab. Some clones in this sample may be carry-over from other donors' samples. The CDR3 here is CASSNRGGLVGGYTF. As DNA, the CDR3 is TGTGCCAGCAGCAACAGGGGAGGTTTAGTTGGGGGCTACACCTTC.